The clone carrying this T cell receptor beta chain was seen a few times. The trim removed 8 bases at V and 2 bases at J, leaving 7 bases unmatched. Germline V gives CDR1 MNHEY, CDR2 SMNVEV (reference sequence). The CDR3 length is 15 residues. This specimen belongs to a study of OX40 agonist ivuxolimab in advanced cancers. Study-wide context: Patients' therapy was ivuxolimab, an antibody that acts as an agonist of OX40 (CD134).

Assay used: immunoSEQ multiplex PCR; TCRdb lists only in-frame clones, some missing. In the table there are roughly 25,000 clones, more than 65% of which are singletons. Sequencing used CD4+ or CD8+ T cells sorted from blood, obtained in a trial of the OX40 agonist ivuxolimab. This chain uses TRBV27 with TRBJ2-4, with TRBD1 matching 9 bases. The sequence came from an adult with an advanced solid tumor such as melanoma, head and neck, liver or kidney cancer. CDR3 in amino acids: CASSLGTGTKNIQYF. The CDR3 DNA reads as TGTGCCAGCTCACTCGGGACAGGGACCAAAAACATTCAGTACTTC.